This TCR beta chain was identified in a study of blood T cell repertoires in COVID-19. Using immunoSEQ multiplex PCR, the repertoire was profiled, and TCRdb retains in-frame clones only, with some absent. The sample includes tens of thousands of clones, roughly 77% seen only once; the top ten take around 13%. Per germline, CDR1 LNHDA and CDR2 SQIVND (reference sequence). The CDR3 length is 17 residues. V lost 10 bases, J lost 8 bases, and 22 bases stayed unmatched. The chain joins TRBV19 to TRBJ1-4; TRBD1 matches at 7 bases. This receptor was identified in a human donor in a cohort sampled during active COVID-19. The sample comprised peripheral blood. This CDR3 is CATFPGTATRGGEKLFF. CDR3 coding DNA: TGTGCCACCTTCCCCGGGACAGCCACGCGCGGTGGAGAAAAACTGTTTTTT.